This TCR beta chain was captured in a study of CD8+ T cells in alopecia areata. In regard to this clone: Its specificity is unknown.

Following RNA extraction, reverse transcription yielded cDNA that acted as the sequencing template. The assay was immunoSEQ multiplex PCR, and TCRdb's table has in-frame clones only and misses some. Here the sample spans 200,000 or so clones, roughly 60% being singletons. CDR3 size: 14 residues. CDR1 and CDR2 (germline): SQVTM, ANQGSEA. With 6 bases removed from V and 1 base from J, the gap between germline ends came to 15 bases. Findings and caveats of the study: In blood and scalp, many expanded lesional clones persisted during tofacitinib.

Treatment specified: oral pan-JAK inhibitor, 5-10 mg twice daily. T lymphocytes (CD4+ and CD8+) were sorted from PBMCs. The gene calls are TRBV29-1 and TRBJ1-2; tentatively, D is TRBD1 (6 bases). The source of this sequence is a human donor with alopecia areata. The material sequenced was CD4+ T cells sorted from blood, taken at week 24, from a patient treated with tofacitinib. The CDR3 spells CSVPTGSFNYGYTF. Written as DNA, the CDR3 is TGCAGCGTCCCGACAGGATCCTTTAACTATGGCTACACCTTC.